This TCR beta chain stems from a study of chemoradiotherapy in HPV16-positive cancers. A word on this clone: Its antigen is unidentified.

The germline V and J ends were trimmed by 0 bases and 0 bases, with 11 bases remaining between them. Looked up from germline, CDR1 is MGHDK and CDR2 is SYGVNS. The CDR3 is 16 residues long. The study's findings and limits: During treatment, candidate HPV-specific clones and E7-related motifs expanded in tumor.

Sequenced by immunoSEQ multiplex PCR; TCRdb stores in-frame clones only, minus some. Of over 6,500 clones in the sample, roughly two thirds were seen once. This receptor was identified in a human donor with HPV-associated anogenital cancer. This specimen was tumor tissue, taken from a patient who underwent chemoradiotherapy. The V gene is TRBV25-1, the J gene TRBJ1-2, with D unresolved. The CDR3 spells CASSEYRESTNYGYTF. CDR3 DNA: TGTGCCAGCAGTGAATATCGGGAGTCCACTAACTATGGCTACACCTTC.